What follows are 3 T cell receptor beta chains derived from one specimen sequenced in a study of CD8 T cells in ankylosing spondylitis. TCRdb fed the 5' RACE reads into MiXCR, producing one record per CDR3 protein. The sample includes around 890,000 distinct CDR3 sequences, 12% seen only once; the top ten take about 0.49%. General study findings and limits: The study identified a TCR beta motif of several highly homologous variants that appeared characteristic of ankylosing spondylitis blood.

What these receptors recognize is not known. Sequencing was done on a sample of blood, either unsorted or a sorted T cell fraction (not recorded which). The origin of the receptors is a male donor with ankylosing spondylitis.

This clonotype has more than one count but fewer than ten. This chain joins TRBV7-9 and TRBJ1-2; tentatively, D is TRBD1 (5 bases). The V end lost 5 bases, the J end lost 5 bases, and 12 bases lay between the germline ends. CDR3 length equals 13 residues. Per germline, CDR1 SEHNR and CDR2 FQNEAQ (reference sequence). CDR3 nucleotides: TGTGCCAGCAGCCTACAGGATTTTTATGGCTACACCTTC. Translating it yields CASSLQDFYGYTF.

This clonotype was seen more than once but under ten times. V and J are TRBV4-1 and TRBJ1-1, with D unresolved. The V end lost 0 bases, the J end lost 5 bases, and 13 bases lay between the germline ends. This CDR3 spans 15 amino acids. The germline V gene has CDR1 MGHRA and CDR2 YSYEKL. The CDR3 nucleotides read TGCGCCAGCAGCCAAGAGGTCCCTCCGGGGACTGAAGCTTTCTTT. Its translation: CASSQEVPPGTEAFF.

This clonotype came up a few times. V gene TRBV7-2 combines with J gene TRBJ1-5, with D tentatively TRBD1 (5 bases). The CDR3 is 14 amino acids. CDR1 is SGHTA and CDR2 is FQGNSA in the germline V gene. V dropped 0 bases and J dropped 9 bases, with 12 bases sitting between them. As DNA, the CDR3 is TGTGCCAGCAGCTTAGCCGCGGACAACCGGCCCCAGCATTTT. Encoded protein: CASSLAADNRPQHF.